Listed below are T cell receptor beta chains from one sample, sequenced in a study of shared clonotypes between healthy human individuals. Profiling relied on immunoSEQ multiplex PCR, and the TCRdb table lists in-frame clones only, not all of them. The sample consists of about 1.1 million clones, about 72% of them appearing once. Sequenced sample: memory CD4+ T cells from PBMCs. The receptor source for this set is a man between 18 and 29 years old in good health. Some clones in this sample may be carry-over from other donors' samples. Each CDR3 is given with its conserved first and last residue. The D gene is left open where the match is weak. Not every row has a clone size; where given, it reads once, few, many or a size class.

j_gene | abundance | d_gene | v_gene | CDR3nt | CDR3aa
TRBJ2-5 | - | TRBD2 | TRBV12-5 | TGTGCTAGTGGTTCCTTCCCCGCAGCGGGGGAGACCCAGTACTTC | CASGSFPAAGETQYF
TRBJ1-1 | - | - | TRBV11-3 | TGTGCCAGCAGCTTAGATTTTACCAACACTGAAGCTTTCTTT | CASSLDFTNTEAFF
TRBJ2-1 | - | - | TRBV27 | TGTGCCAGCAGGAGGGAGACCTACAATGAGCAGTTCTTC | CASRRETYNEQFF
TRBJ2-2 | - | TRBD2 | TRBV2 | TGTGCCACCGGGAGGGAGAGGACCGGGGAGCTGTTTTTT | CATGRERTGELFF
TRBJ2-7 | - | TRBD2 | TRBV7-9 | TGTGCCAGCAGCGGGACTAGCGGGAGTGGCTACGAGCAGTACTTC | CASSGTSGSGYEQYF
TRBJ2-1 | - | - | TRBV10-3 | TGTGCCATCAGTGAGTCGATGGGGGCTGGGCAGTTCTTC | CAISESMGAGQFF
TRBJ1-2 | - | TRBD1 | TRBV6-5 | TGTGCCAGCAGTAGTGGACAGGTCGACTATGGCTACACCTTC | CASSSGQVDYGYTF
TRBJ1-1 | - | - | TRBV2 | TGTGCCAGCACAGGGCAACCGAACACTGAAGCTTTCTTT | CASTGQPNTEAFF
TRBJ1-5 | - | - | TRBV19 | TGTGCCAGTAGGGCGTGGGGGCCTCAGCCCCAGCATTTT | CASRAWGPQPQHF
TRBJ2-5 | - | - | TRBV27 | TGTGCCAGCAAAGTGGGTAGCGGAGAGACCCAGTACTTC | CASKVGSGETQYF
TRBJ2-7 | - | TRBD1 | TRBV27 | TGTGCCAGCAGTTTAGTGGGACAGGGATCCTACGAGCAGTACTTC | CASSLVGQGSYEQYF
TRBJ1-1 | - | - | TRBV7-9 | TGTGCCAGCAGCTTACTAAACAGGGACACTGAAGCTTTCTTT | CASSLLNRDTEAFF
TRBJ2-2 | - | TRBD2 | TRBV4-1 | TGCGCCAGCAGCCAAGTGGCCCTCGCGGGGGAAAACACCGGGGAGCTGTTTTTT | CASSQVALAGENTGELFF
TRBJ2-7 | once | - | TRBV10-3 | TGTGCCATCAGTTCCGGGGCCAGGGGCGAGCAGTACTTC | CAISSGARGEQYF
TRBJ2-1 | - | - | TRBV7-6 | TGTGCCAGCAGCATAATAGGCTCCTACAATGAGCAGTTCTTC | CASSIIGSYNEQFF
TRBJ1-5 | - | - | TRBV2 | TGTGCCAGCAGTGATAACTTAGGGGGGGGGCAGCCCCAGCATTTT | CASSDNLGGGQPQHF
TRBJ1-4 | - | - | TRBV28 | TGTGCCAGCAGTTTATTTGCTGGTAATGAAAAACTGTTTTTT | CASSLFAGNEKLFF
TRBJ2-3 | - | TRBD2 | TRBV29-1 | TGCAGCGCTCCCCGAGAGACGGGGGGGACGCAGTATTTT | CSAPRETGGTQYF
TRBJ2-1 | - | - | TRBV7-3 | TGTGCCAGCAGCTTAGGAACTAGCAATGAGCAGTTCTTC | CASSLGTSNEQFF
TRBJ2-6 | - | - | TRBV18 | TGTGCCAGCTCACGGGTGGCCTCTGGGGCCAACGTCCTGACTTTC | CASSRVASGANVLTF
TRBJ2-7 | - | TRBD2 | TRBV10-1 | TGCGCCAGCGGACTAGCGGGAGGAAGTGAGCAGTACTTC | CASGLAGGSEQYF
TRBJ1-2 | few | - | TRBV5-4 | TGTGCCAGCAGCTTGGCAGGGCGTTATGGCTACACCTTC | CASSLAGRYGYTF
TRBJ2-1 | - | TRBD2 | TRBV10-1 | TGCGCCAGCCCACGACTAGCATATGAGCAGTTCTTC | CASPRLAYEQFF
TRBJ1-2 | few | - | TRBV5-1 | TGCGCCAGCAGCCCTAATGAGGGCGCCCGAGGAGTGACCTTC | CASSPNEGARGVTF
TRBJ1-2 | - | - | TRBV6-1 | TGTGCCAGCAGTGAAGGGTTGGGGCCATATGGCTACACCTTC | CASSEGLGPYGYTF